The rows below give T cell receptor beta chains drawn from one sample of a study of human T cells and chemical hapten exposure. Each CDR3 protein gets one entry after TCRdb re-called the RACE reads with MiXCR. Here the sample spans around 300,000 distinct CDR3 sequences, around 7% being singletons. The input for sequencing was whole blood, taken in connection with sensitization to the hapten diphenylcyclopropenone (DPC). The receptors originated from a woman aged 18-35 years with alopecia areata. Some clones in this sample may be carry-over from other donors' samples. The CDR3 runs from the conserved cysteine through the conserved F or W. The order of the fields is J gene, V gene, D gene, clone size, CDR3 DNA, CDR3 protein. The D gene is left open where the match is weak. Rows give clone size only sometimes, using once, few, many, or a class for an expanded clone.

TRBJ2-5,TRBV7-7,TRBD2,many,TGTGCTAGCAGCCCCACCCAGCGGGGGCAAGAGACCCAGTACTTC,CASSPTQRGQETQYF
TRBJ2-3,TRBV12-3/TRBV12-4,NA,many,TGTGCCAGCAGGGAACAATCAGATACGCAGTATTTT,CASREQSDTQYF
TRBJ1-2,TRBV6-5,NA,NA,TGTGCCAGCAGTTACTCGCAACAGTATAACTATGGCTACACCTTC,CASSYSQQYNYGYTF
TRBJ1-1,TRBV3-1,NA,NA,TGTGCCAGCAGCCAAGTGGAAGAAGCTTTCTTT,CASSQVEEAFF
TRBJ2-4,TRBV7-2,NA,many,TGTGCCAGCAGCCCATATGAATGGGGAGTTCAGTACTTC,CASSPYEWGVQYF
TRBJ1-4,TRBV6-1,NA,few,TGTGCCAGCAGTGAAGGAGGAGGGCAGGGAAAACTGTTTTTT,CASSEGGGQGKLFF
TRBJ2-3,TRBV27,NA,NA,TGTGCCAGCAGGCCCGTGATAACCACAGATACGCAGTATTTT,CASRPVITTDTQYF
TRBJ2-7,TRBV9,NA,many,TGTGCCAGCAGCGTAGAGGGTACCAACTCCTACGAGCAGTACTTC,CASSVEGTNSYEQYF
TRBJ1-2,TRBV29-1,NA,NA,TGCAGCGTGAGAAAATCTAACTATGGCTACACCTTC,CSVRKSNYGYTF
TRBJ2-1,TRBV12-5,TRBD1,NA,TGTGCTAGTGGTTTAAGTCGGACAGGGGGTTATGAGCAGTTCTTC,CASGLSRTGGYEQFF
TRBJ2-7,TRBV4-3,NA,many,TGCGCCAGCAGCCAAGAGATAGTAGGGGGGACTGGCTCCTACGAGCAGTACTTC,CASSQEIVGGTGSYEQYF
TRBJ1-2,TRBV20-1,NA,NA,TGCAGTGCTAGTGAAGGCTATGGCTACACCTTC,CSASEGYGYTF
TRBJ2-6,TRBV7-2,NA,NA,TGTGCCAGCAGCTTAGCGGATTTCTCTGGGGCCAACGTCCTGACTTTC,CASSLADFSGANVLTF
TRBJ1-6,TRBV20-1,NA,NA,TGCAGTGCTCCTAACGGGGGGAGCTCCTATAATTCACCCCTCCACTTT,CSAPNGGSSYNSPLHF
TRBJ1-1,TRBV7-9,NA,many,TGTGCCAGCAGCTTAGCGGCCAGCATATACACTGAAGCTTTCTTT,CASSLAASIYTEAFF
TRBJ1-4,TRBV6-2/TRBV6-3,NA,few,TGTGCCACCGAAAGGACAGCCGGAGGCCGAAAACTGTTTTTT,CATERTAGGRKLFF
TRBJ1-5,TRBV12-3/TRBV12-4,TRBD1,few,TGTGCCAGCAGTTCGCGGGGACAGGGGGCGAATCAGCCCCAGCATTTT,CASSSRGQGANQPQHF
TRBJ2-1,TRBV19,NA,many,TGTGCCAGTAGTATTCAGGGGGGAGAGTACAATGAGCAGTTCTTC,CASSIQGGEYNEQFF
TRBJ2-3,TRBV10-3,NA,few,TGTGCCATCAGTGAGTCCGTGGCCACAGATACGCAGTATTTT,CAISESVATDTQYF
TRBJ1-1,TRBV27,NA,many,TGTGCCAGCAGTTTAGTACCGAACACTGAAGCTTTCTTT,CASSLVPNTEAFF
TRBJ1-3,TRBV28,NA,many,TGTGCCACTGATATGCGAGACACCATATATTTT,CATDMRDTIYF
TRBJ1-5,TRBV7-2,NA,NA,TGTGCCAGCAGCTTATACGGGGGCAACAATCAGCCCCAGCATTTT,CASSLYGGNNQPQHF